The subject of this entry is one TCR beta chain. The source of the sample is a study of blood T cell repertoires in COVID-19. At the level of the study: Samples of COVID-19 (acute and convalescent) were obtained from the United States, Italy and Spain. In each case, the material was cDNA or gDNA derived from T cells, B-cell-depleted T cells, or PBMCs.

The CDR3 totals 12 residues. J lost 7 bases, V lost 5 bases, and 2 bases had no gene match. The germline V gene encodes CDR1 SGHKS and CDR2 YYEKEE (reference sequence). Authors' data handling: Cell counts per sample came from amplifying reference gene primers. Method: immunoSEQ multiplex PCR; TCRdb's copy keeps in-frame clones and lacks some. V, J and clone size are taken as reported in that table, and D and trimming were inferred from the DNA itself. The repertoire has 150,000 to 200,000 clones, around 89% of them found once; the top ten carry 1.5% to 2%. This TCR came from a man aged 18 to 29 who had recovered from COVID-19. The gene calls are TRBV5-5 and TRBJ2-1; 8 bases align to TRBD1. Sequencing used peripheral blood. CDR3 sequence (DNA): TGTGCCAGCAGTAGACAGGGGAATGAGCAGTTCTTC. Its translation is CASSRQGNEQFF.